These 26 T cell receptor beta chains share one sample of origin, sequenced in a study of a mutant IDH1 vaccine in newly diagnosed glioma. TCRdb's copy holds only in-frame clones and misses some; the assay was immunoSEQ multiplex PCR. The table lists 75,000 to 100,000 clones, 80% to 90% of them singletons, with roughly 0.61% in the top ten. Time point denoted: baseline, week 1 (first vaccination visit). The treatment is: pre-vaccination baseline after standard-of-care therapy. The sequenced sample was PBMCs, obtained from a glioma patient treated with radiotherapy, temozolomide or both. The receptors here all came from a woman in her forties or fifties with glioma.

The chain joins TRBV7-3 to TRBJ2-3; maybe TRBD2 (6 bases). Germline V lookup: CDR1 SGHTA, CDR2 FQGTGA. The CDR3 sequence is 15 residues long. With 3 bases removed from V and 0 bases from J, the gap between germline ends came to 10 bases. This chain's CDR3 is CASSLGTFSTDTQYF. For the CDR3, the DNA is TGTGCCAGCAGCTTGGGGACTTTTAGCACAGATACGCAGTATTTT.

The CDR3: CASSFSSGRFNEQFF. In DNA form, the CDR3 reads TGTGCCAGCAGCTTTTCTAGCGGGCGTTTCAATGAGCAGTTCTTC. The chain recombines TRBV5-4 with TRBJ2-1; TRBD2 matches at 8 bases. CDR3 length: 15 residues. From germline, CDR1 is SGHNT and CDR2 YYREEE (reference sequence). V shed 2 bases and J 6 bases; nucleotides not matched to a gene: 7.

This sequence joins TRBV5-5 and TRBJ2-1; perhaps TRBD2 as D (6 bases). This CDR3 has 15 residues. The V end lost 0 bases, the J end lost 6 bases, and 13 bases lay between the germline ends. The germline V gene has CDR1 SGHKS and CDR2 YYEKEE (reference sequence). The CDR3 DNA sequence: TGTGCCAGCAGCTTGGAATGGGGGGACGGCAATGAGCAGTTCTTC. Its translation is CASSLEWGDGNEQFF. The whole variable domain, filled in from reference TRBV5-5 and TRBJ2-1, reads DAGVTQSPTHLIKTRGQQVTLRCSPISGHKSVSWYQQVLGQGPQFIFQYYEKEERGRGNFPDRFSARQFPNYSSELNVNALLLGDSALYLCASSLEWGDGNEQFFGPGTRLTVL.

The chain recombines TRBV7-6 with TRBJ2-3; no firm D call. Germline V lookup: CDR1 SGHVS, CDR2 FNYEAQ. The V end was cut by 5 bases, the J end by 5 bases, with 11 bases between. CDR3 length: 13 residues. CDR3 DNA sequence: TGTGCCAGCAGCCTCCAGGACGGAGATACGCAGTATTTT. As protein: CASSLQDGDTQYF. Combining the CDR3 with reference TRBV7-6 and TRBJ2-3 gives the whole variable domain GAGVSQSPRYKVTKRGQDVALRCDPISGHVSLYWYRQALGQGPEFLTYFNYEAQQDKSGLPNDRFSAERPEGSISTLTIQRTEQRDSAMYRCASSLQDGDTQYFGPGTRLTVL.

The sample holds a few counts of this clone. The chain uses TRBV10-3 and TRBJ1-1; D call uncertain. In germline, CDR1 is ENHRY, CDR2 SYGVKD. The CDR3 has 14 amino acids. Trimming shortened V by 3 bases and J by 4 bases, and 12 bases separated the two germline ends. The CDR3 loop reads CAISDHRRPTEAFF. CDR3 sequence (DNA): TGTGCCATCAGTGACCACCGACGGCCCACTGAAGCTTTCTTT.

CDR3 DNA sequence: TGTGCCAGCGGTGGTGCCCTCAATCAGCCCCAGCATTTT. Translating it yields CASGGALNQPQHF. The chain has TRBV2 and TRBJ1-5; D unclear. This CDR3 has 13 amino acids. V lost 8 bases, J lost 3 bases, and 11 bases lay in between. Germline V gene data show CDR1 as SNHLY and CDR2 as FYNNEI.

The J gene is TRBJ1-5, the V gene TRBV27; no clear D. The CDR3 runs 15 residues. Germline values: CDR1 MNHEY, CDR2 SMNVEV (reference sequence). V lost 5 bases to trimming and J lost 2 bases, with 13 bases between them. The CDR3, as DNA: TGTGCCAGCAGTCCCCGGCGGAGAGGCAATCAGCCCCAGCATTTT. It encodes CASSPRRRGNQPQHF.

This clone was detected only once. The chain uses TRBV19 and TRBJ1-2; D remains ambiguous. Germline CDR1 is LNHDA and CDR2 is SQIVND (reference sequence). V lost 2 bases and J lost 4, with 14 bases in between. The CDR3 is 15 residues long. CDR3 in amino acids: CASSIFDSSPYGYTF. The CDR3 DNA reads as TGTGCCAGTAGTATATTTGACTCCAGCCCCTATGGCTACACCTTC.

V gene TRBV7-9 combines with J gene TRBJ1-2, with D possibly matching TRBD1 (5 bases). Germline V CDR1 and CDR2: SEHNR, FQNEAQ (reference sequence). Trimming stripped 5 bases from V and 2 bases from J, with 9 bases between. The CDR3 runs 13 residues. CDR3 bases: TGTGCCAGCAGCCCGGGACGGAACTATGGCTACACCTTC. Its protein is CASSPGRNYGYTF.

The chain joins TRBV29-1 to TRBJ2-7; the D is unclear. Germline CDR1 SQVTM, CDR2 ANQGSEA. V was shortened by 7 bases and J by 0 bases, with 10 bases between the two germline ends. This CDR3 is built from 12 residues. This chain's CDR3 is CSAGLSSYEQYF. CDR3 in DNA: TGCAGCGCTGGGCTTAGCTCCTACGAGCAGTACTTC.

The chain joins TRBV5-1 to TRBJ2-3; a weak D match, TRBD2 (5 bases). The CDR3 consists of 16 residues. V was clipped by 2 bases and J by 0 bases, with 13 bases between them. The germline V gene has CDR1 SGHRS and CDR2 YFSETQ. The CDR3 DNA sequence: TGCGCCAGCAGCTTATTCCAGCGGCCTAGCACAGATACGCAGTATTTT. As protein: CASSLFQRPSTDTQYF. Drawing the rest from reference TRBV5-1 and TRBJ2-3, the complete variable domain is KAGVTQTPRYLIKTRGQQVTLSCSPISGHRSVSWYQQTPGQGLQFLFEYFSETQRNKGNFPGRFSGRQFSNSRSEMNVSTLELGDSALYLCASSLFQRPSTDTQYFGPGTRLTVL.

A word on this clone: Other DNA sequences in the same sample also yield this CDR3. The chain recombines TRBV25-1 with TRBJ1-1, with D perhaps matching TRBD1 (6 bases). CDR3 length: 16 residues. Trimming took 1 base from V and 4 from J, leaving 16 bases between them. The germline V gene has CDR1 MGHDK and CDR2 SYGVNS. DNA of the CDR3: TGTGCCAGCAGTGAATCGTCCAGGGGATCGAGCACTGAAGCTTTCTTT. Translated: CASSESSRGSSTEAFF.

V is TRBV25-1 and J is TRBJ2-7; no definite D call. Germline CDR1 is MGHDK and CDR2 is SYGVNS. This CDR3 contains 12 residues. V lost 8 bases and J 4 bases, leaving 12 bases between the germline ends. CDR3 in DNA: TGTGCCAGCGGTGCCTCCAGTTACGAGCAGTACTTC. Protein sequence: CASGASSYEQYF.

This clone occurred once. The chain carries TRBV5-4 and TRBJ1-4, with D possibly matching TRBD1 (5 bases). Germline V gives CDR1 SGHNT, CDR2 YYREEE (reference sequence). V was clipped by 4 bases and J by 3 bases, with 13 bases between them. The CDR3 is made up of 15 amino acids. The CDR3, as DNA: TGTGCCAGCAGCCCGCAGGGTAATTCTAATGAAAAACTGTTTTTT. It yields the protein CASSPQGNSNEKLFF.

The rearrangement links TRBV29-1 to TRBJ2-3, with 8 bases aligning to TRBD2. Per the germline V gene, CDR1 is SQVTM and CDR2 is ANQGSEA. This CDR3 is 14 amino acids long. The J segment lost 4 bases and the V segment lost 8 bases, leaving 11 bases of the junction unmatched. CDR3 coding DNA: TGCAGCTCTCAATCAGGGACTAGTTCAGATACGCAGTATTTT. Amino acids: CSSQSGTSSDTQYF.

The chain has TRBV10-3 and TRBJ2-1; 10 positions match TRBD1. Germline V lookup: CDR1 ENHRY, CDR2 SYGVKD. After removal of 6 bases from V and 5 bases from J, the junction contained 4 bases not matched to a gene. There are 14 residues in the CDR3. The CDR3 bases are TGTGCCATCAGGACAGGGGGCCCGGACAATGAGCAGTTCTTC. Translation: CAIRTGGPDNEQFF.

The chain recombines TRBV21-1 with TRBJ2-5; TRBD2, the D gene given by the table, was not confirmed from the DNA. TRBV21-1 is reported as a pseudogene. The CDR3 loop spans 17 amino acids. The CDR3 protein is CASSIGTRDLLGETQYF. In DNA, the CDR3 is TGTGCCAGCAGCATAGGGACTAGGGACTTACTGGGAGAGACCCAGTACTTC.

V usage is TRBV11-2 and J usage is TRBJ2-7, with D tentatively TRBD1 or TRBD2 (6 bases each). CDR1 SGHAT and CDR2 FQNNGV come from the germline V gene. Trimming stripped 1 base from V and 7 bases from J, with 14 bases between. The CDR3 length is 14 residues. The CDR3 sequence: CASSLVTRGGEQYF. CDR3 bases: TGTGCCAGCAGCTTAGTGACCAGGGGAGGAGAGCAGTACTTC.

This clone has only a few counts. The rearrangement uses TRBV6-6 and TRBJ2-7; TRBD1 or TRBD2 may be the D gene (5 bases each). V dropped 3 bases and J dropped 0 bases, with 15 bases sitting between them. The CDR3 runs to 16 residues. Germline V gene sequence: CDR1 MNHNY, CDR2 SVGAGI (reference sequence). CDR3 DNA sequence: TGTGCCAGCAGTTATAATACCGGGACCGTCTCCTACGAGCAGTACTTC. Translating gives CASSYNTGTVSYEQYF.

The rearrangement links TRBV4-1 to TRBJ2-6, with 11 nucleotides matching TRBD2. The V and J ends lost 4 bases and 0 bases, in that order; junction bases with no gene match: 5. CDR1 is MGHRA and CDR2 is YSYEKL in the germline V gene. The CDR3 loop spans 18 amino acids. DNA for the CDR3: TGCGCCAGCAGCCCGCTTCTAGCGGGAGGCTCTGGGGCCAACGTCCTGACTTTC. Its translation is CASSPLLAGGSGANVLTF.

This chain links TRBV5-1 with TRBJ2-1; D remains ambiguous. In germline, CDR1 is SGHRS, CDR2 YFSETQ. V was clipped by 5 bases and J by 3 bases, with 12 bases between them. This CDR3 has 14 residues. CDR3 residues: CASRSQELYNEQFF. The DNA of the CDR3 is TGCGCCAGCAGATCTCAGGAGCTCTACAATGAGCAGTTCTTC.

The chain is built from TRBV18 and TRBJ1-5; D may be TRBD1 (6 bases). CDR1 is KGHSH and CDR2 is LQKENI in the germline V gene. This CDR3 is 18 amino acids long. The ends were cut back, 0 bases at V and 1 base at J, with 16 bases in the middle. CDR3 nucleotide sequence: TGTGCCAGCTCACCACCCACGTGGTCAGGGGCGAGCAATCAGCCCCAGCATTTT. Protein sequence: CASSPPTWSGASNQPQHF.

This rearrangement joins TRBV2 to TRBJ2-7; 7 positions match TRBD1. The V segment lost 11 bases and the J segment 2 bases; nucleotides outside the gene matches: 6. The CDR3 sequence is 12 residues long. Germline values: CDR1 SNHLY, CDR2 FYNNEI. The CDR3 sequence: CAAGDRTYEQYF. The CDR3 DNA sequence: TGTGCCGCCGGGGACAGAACCTACGAGCAGTACTTC.

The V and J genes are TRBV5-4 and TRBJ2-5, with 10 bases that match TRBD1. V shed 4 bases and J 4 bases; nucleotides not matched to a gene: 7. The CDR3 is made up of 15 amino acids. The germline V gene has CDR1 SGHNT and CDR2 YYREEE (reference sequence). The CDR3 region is CASSTRDRGRETQYF. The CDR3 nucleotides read TGTGCCAGCAGCACCCGGGACAGGGGACGAGAGACCCAGTACTTC.

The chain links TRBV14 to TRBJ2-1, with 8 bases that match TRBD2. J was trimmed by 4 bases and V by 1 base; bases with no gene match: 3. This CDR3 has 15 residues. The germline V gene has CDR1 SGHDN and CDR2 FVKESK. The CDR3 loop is CASSQASGFYNEQFF. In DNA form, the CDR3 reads TGTGCCAGCAGCCAAGCTAGCGGGTTTTACAATGAGCAGTTCTTC.

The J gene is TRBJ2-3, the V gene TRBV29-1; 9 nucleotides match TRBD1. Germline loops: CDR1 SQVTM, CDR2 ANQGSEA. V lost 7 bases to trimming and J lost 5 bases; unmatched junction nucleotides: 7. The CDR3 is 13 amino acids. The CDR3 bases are TGCAGCGGTACAGGGGGCGTAAAAGATACGCAGTATTTT. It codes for CSGTGGVKDTQYF.